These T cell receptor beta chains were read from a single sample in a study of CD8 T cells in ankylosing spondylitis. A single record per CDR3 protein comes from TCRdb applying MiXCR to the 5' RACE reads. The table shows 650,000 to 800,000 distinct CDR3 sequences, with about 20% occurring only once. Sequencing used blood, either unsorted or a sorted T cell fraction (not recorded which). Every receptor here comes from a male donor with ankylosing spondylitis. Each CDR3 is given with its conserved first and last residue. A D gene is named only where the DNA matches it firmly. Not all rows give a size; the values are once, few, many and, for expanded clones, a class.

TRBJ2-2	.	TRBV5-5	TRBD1	TGTGCCAGCAGCTTGGACGGAAGGGACAGGGGCGACACCGGGGAGCTGTTTTTT	CASSLDGRDRGDTGELFF
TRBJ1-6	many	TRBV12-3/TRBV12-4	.	TGTGCCAGCAGGCCCGGGACGGCGGCGGATTCACCCCTCCACTTT	CASRPGTAADSPLHF
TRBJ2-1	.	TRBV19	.	TGTGCCAGTACCCACCTGGCAGGCTCCAATGAGCAGTTCTTC	CASTHLAGSNEQFF
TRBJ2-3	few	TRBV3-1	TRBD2	TGTGCCAGCAGCCGCGTTTTGGGACTAGCGGGAGCAACAGATACGCAGTATTTT	CASSRVLGLAGATDTQYF
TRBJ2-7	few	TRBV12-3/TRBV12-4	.	TGTGCCAGCAGTTTAGCGCGTGCCGGGGGTGAGCAGTACTTC	CASSLARAGGEQYF
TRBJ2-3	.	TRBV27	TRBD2	TGTGCCAGCAGTCCCGGGACTAGCGCCACAGATACGCAGTATTTT	CASSPGTSATDTQYF
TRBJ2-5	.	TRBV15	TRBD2	TGTGCCACCAGCAGAGGGGGACTAGCGGGAACATACCAAGAGACCCAGTACTTC	CATSRGGLAGTYQETQYF
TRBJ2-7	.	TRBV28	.	TGTGCCAGCAGATCCGAAGGGCGCGGACCTTCCTACGAGCAGTACTTC	CASRSEGRGPSYEQYF
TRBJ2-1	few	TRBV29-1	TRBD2	TGCAGCGTTGTTGGGCCTAGCGGGGCCAATGAGCAGTTCTTC	CSVVGPSGANEQFF
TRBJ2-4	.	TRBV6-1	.	TGTGCCAGCAGTCCCATTGGTTCACTAGCCAAAAACATTCAGTACTTC	CASSPIGSLAKNIQYF
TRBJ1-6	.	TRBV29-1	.	TGCAGCGTCAGAACAGGTGGGGAATTTTCACCCCTCCACTTT	CSVRTGGEFSPLHF
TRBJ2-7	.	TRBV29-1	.	TGCAGCGTTGAATTGTGGGAGCCGGTCTACGAGCAGTACTTC	CSVELWEPVYEQYF
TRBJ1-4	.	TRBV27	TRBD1	TGTGCCAGCAGTTTCGGCAGGGGGAATGAAAAACTGTTTTTT	CASSFGRGNEKLFF
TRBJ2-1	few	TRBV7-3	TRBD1	TGTGCCAGCAGCGCCTCCACAGGGGGTGAGCAGTTCTTC	CASSASTGGEQFF
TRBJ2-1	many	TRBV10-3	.	TGTGCCATCAGTGAGCCCTCCCTCCTTCGGGGGGCTAACAATGAGCAGTTCTTC	CAISEPSLLRGANNEQFF
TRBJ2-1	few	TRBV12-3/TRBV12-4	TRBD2	TGTGCCAGCAGCCCCACTAGCGTCTACAATGAGCAGTTCTTC	CASSPTSVYNEQFF
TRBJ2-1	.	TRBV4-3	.	TGCGCCAGCAGCCAAGATTTAGGAACAGGGAAACTAGGAGGTGAGCAGTTCTTC	CASSQDLGTGKLGGEQFF
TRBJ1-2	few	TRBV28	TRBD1	TGTGCCAGCAGACCCGGACAGGGCTCCTCGGAGTCCTTC	CASRPGQGSSESF
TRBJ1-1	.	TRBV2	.	TGTGCCAGCATTAAAGCGACTGAAGCTTTCTTT	CASIKATEAFF
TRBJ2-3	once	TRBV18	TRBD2	TGTGCCAGCTCACCCCGAATGACTAGCGGGGACCATACGCAGTATTTT	CASSPRMTSGDHTQYF
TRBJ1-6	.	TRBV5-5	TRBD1	TGTGCCAGCAGCTTGGTGGGGACAGACTCTTCACCCCTCCACTTT	CASSLVGTDSSPLHF
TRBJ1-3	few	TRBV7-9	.	TGTGCCAGCAGCCTTGGGGACACCATATATTTT	CASSLGDTIYF
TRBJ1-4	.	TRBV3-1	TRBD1	TGTGCCAGCAGCCAAGATCTTGCAGGGGGCGAAAAACTGTTTTTT	CASSQDLAGGEKLFF
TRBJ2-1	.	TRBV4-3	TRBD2	TGCGCCAGCAGCCAAGATTTCCTAGCGGGAGAGGACAATGAGCAGTTCTTC	CASSQDFLAGEDNEQFF